The 25 T cell receptor beta chains in this list originate from one sample, sequenced in a study of breast tumors, draining lymph nodes, adjacent tissues. The lymph nodes were axillary draining lymph nodes from breast cancer patients. A single record per CDR3 protein comes from TCRdb applying MiXCR to the multiplex PCR reads. The top ten clones hold under 4.5% of a sample with approximately 230,000 distinct CDR3 sequences, less than 40% of them seen once. Material for sequencing was axillary lymph node tissue. These receptors were taken from a female donor with breast cancer. Some clones in this sample may be carry-over from other donors' samples.

This clonotype was recorded a few times. This could be a read error, since a much larger clone is one nucleotide away. The V call is TRBV20-1, the J call TRBJ2-1; D might be TRBD2 (6 bases). There are 14 residues in the CDR3. From germline, CDR1 is DFQATT and CDR2 SNEGSKA (reference sequence). As DNA, the CDR3 is TGCAGTGCTAGGGCGCTAGCGACCTACACTGAGCAGTTCTTC. Translation gives CSARALATYTEQFF.

This chain connects TRBV24-1 to TRBJ2-1; 11 bases map to TRBD2. The CDR3 runs 16 residues. Germline CDR1 is KGHDR and CDR2 is SFDVKD. V was pared by 7 bases and J by 8 bases, with 12 bases of the junction left unmatched. The CDR3, as DNA: TGTGCCACCAGGGGGCGGGCTAGCGGGAGGATTGATGAGCAGTTCTTC. It encodes CATRGRASGRIDEQFF.

In its sample, this clonotype was seen many times. This rearrangement joins TRBV19 to TRBJ2-2; D unresolved. This CDR3 spans 12 amino acids. Germline values: CDR1 LNHDA, CDR2 SQIVND (reference sequence). V lost 6 bases to trimming and J lost 7 bases, with 9 bases between them. Written as DNA, the CDR3 is TGTGCCAGTAGCTTTATATTCGGGGAGCTGTTTTTT. This sequence encodes CASSFIFGELFF.

The chain has TRBV5-1 and TRBJ2-2; either TRBD1 or TRBD2 may fit D (5 bases each). CDR1 is SGHRS, CDR2 YFSETQ, per germline. This CDR3 region has 14 residues. Trimming took 3 bases from V and 11 from J, leaving 17 bases between them. The chain's CDR3 is CASSSGDGTYELFF. Written as DNA, the CDR3 is TGCGCCAGCAGCTCTGGGGACGGTACCTACGAGCTGTTTTTT.

This clonotype was observed at least ten times. J is TRBJ1-6 and V is TRBV27, with TRBD1 matching over 7 bases. Germline lookup yields CDR1 MNHEY and CDR2 SMNVEV (reference sequence). The CDR3 sequence is 14 residues long. The V segment lost 6 bases and the J segment 5 bases; nucleotides outside the gene matches: 4. CDR3 residues: CASRPGTDNSPLHF. For the CDR3, the DNA is TGTGCCAGCAGGCCCGGGACAGATAATTCACCCCTCCACTTT.

This clonotype has a count of ten or more. The CDR3 reads CASGDSGAAGVRETQYF. DNA for the CDR3: TGCGCCAGCGGGGACAGTGGGGCCGCGGGAGTCCGGGAGACCCAGTACTTC. This chain connects TRBV5-1 to TRBJ2-5; D may be TRBD1 or TRBD2 (7 bases each). This CDR3 has 17 residues. V dropped 7 bases and J dropped 5 bases, with 27 bases sitting between them. Germline V lookup: CDR1 SGHRS, CDR2 YFSETQ. Variable domain in full (rest from reference TRBV5-1 and TRBJ2-5): KAGVTQTPRYLIKTRGQQVTLSCSPISGHRSVSWYQQTPGQGLQFLFEYFSETQRNKGNFPGRFSGRQFSNSRSEMNVSTLELGDSALYLCASGDSGAAGVRETQYFGPGTRLLVL.

Turning to this clonotype: The conserved final phenylalanine or tryptophan is absent from the CDR3, which likely points to a read error. The rearrangement uses TRBV7-2 and TRBJ2-7, with a weak D call TRBD1 (5 bases). The CDR3 is 14 residues long. Germline V gene data show CDR1 as SGHTA and CDR2 as FQGNSA. Written as DNA, the CDR3 is TGTGCCAGCAGCTTAGGGGGCAGGGCTTACGAACAGTACCTC. Protein: CASSLGGRAYEQYL.

In the case of this clonotype: Here the CDR3 omits its conserved ending phenylalanine or tryptophan, so a read error is the likely source. Because the CDR3's place on the DNA is in doubt, the DNA is left out and the CDR3 is given as listed by TCRdb. This chain joins TRBV9 and TRBJ2-6. The CDR3 is 8 amino acids long, termini counted. CDR1 is SGDLS, CDR2 YYNGEE, per germline. The CDR3 is CASSALTS.

This clonotype was observed a few times. A much larger clone sits a single nucleotide away, making a read error possible. The CDR3 region has the DNA TGTGCCAGCAGCGTAGGGCAGGGTCCCTACGAGCAGTCCTTC. Its translation: CASSVGQGPYEQSF. The chain combines TRBV9 with TRBJ2-7, with D possibly TRBD1 on 5 matching bases. Per the germline V gene, CDR1 is SGDLS and CDR2 is YYNGEE. This CDR3 has 14 amino acids. Full variable domain (outside the CDR3, taken from reference TRBV9 and TRBJ2-7): DSGVTQTPKHLITATGQRVTLRCSPRSGDLSVYWYQQSLDQGLQFLIQYYNGEERAKGNILERFSAQQFPDLHSELNLSSLELGDSALYFCASSVGQGPYEQSFGPGTRLTVT.

This clonotype was detected only a few times. This chain links TRBV6-4 with TRBJ2-2, with TRBD1 matching over 7 bases. Per the germline V gene, CDR1 is MRHNA and CDR2 is SNTAGT. CDR3 length equals 19 residues. V was clipped by 6 bases and J by 0 bases; unmatched bases: 16. This CDR3 is CASRHINRGNNTNTGELFF. As DNA, the CDR3 is TGTGCCAGCAGACATATAAACAGGGGAAATAATACGAACACCGGGGAGCTGTTTTTT.

This clonotype appeared many times. The chain uses TRBV24-1 and TRBJ2-3, with a possible D match to TRBD2 (5 bases). There are 14 residues in the CDR3. Trimming left V 4 bases short and J 5 bases short, with 12 bases between. CDR1 is KGHDR, CDR2 SFDVKD, per germline. The CDR3 sequence is CATSDRGAVDTQYF. The CDR3 DNA follows: TGTGCCACCAGTGACCGGGGAGCCGTAGATACGCAGTATTTT.

In this sample, this clonotype turned up many times. The J gene is TRBJ2-1, the V gene TRBV7-8, with 14 bases aligning to TRBD2. With V trimmed by 5 bases and J by 9 bases, 9 bases remained unmatched. This CDR3 comprises 16 residues. Germline CDR1 reads SGHVS; CDR2 reads FQNEAQ. The CDR3 DNA reads TGTGCCAGCAGCCCTCGACTAGCGGGGGGGGGCGGTGAGCAGTTCTTC. It encodes CASSPRLAGGGGEQFF.

The chain links TRBV7-9 to TRBJ1-1, with D unresolved. The V end was cut by 4 bases, the J end by 6 bases, with 9 bases between. CDR1 and CDR2 (germline): SEHNR, FQNEAQ (reference sequence). This CDR3 region has 12 residues. As DNA, the CDR3 is TGTGCCAGCAGCTCCCCCGGCGCTGAAGCTTTCTTT. Translated, it gives CASSSPGAEAFF.

This clonotype has a count of ten or more. The chain carries TRBV18 and TRBJ2-1, with 8 bases aligning to TRBD2. After removal of 3 bases from V and 6 bases from J, the junction contained 4 bases not matched to a gene. From germline, CDR1 is KGHSH and CDR2 LQKENI. This CDR3 comprises 14 residues. In nucleotides, the CDR3 is TGTGCCAGCTCACCCCGGGAGGGAGCCAATGAGCAGTTCTTC. It translates to CASSPREGANEQFF.

Comments on this clonotype: Without the conserved terminal phenylalanine or tryptophan, this CDR3 likely stems from a read error. The DNA is left out, because the CDR3 cannot be placed on it with certainty; the CDR3 is given as TCRdb lists it. The CDR3 sequence is CASSELAP. J is TRBJ2-2 and V is TRBV7-2; TRBD2, the table's D call, lacks a check against the DNA. Germline values: CDR1 SGHTA, CDR2 FQGNSA. The CDR3 is 8 amino acids long, termini counted.

This clonotype was observed at least ten times. V usage is TRBV20-1 and J usage is TRBJ2-7, with D perhaps matching TRBD1 (5 bases). There are 17 residues in the CDR3. Germline CDR1 and CDR2: DFQATT and SNEGSKA (reference sequence). This CDR3 is CSLIAIGGRASPREQYF. The DNA for the CDR3 is TGCAGCCTCATCGCCATAGGTGGCAGGGCCTCCCCTAGAGAGCAGTACTTC.

This chain joins TRBV25-1 and TRBJ1-6, with D hard to call. The ends were cut back, 8 bases at V and 4 bases at J, with 0 bases in the middle. The CDR3 length is 10 residues. Germline V gives CDR1 MGHDK, CDR2 SYGVNS. CDR3 nucleotide sequence: TGTGCCAGCTATAATTCACCCCTCCACTTT. Translated: CASYNSPLHF.

There are many counts of this clonotype. The chain links TRBV20-1 to TRBJ2-3, with D possibly being TRBD1 (5 bases). The CDR3 covers 14 residues. Trimming took 6 bases from V and 3 from J, leaving 16 bases between them. Germline V gene lookup returns CDR1 DFQATT and CDR2 SNEGSKA (reference sequence). CDR3 protein: CSAIGASTTDTQYF. In DNA form, the CDR3 reads TGCAGTGCCATAGGGGCTAGTACGACAGATACGCAGTATTTT.

V is TRBV2 and J is TRBJ1-1; perhaps TRBD1 as D (5 bases). Between the trimmed V and J ends, which lost 6 bases and 1 base, there was a span of 15 bases. Germline V gene data show CDR1 as SNHLY and CDR2 as FYNNEI. The length of the CDR3 is 15 residues. CDR3 region: CASRLPGPENTEAFF. Written as DNA, the CDR3 is TGTGCCAGCAGACTCCCGGGACCCGAGAACACTGAAGCTTTCTTT.

This clonotype was recorded many times. This chain joins TRBV12-5 and TRBJ2-1, with D perhaps TRBD1 (6 bases). The CDR3 length is 13 residues. Germline-derived CDR1 and CDR2 are LGHNT and FRNRAP. The V and J ends lost 6 bases and 3 bases respectively, with 9 bases between them. As DNA, the CDR3 is TGTGCTAGTGGGCTGACAGGCTACAATGAGCAGTTCTTC. It codes for CASGLTGYNEQFF.

As concerns this clonotype: The final CDR3 position lacks the conserved phenylalanine or tryptophan, pointing to a likely read error. The chain recombines TRBV7-8 with TRBJ2-7; 12 bases map to TRBD2. The germline V gene has CDR1 SGHVS and CDR2 FQNEAQ. The CDR3 covers 14 residues. V was pared by 5 bases and J by 4 bases, with 3 bases of the junction left unmatched. The CDR3 DNA reads as TGTGCCAGCAGCCTGACTAGCGGGGGTTACGAGCAGTACCTC. Amino acids: CASSLTSGGYEQYL.

There are many counts of this clonotype. The chain links TRBV9 to TRBJ2-1; 7 bases are a match to TRBD2. The CDR3 contains 15 residues. Trimming removed 0 bases from V and 0 bases from J; junction bases left unmatched: 0. Germline V gives CDR1 SGDLS, CDR2 YYNGEE. The CDR3 DNA reads TGTGCCAGCAGCGTAGCGGGAGGCTCCTACAATGAGCAGTTCTTC. Its translation is CASSVAGGSYNEQFF.

V is TRBV3-1 and J is TRBJ2-7; D might be TRBD2 (6 bases). The germline V and J ends were trimmed by 4 bases and 4 bases, with 17 bases remaining between them. Germline V CDR1 and CDR2: LGHDT, YNNKEL (reference sequence). The CDR3 length is 15 residues. CDR3 sequence: CASSPLSGPTYEQYF. Written as DNA, the CDR3 is TGTGCCAGCAGCCCGTTAAGCGGGCCGACTTACGAGCAGTACTTC.

This clonotype was observed at least ten times. This rearrangement joins TRBV6-5 to TRBJ1-2; 8 bases line up with TRBD1. The V and J ends lost 4 bases and 8 bases, in that order; junction bases with no gene match: 9. The CDR3 spans 14 residues. In germline, CDR1 is MNHEY, CDR2 SVGAGI. CDR3 DNA sequence: TGTGCCAGCAGTTTTCGCCAGGGGGCACGGGGCTACACCTTC. Encoded protein: CASSFRQGARGYTF.

Many counts were recorded for this clonotype. The CDR3 sequence: CASSLGQPNSNQPQHF. CDR3 nucleotides: TGTGCCAGCAGCTTAGGACAGCCGAATAGCAATCAGCCCCAGCATTTT. J is TRBJ1-5 and V is TRBV11-3; TRBD1 might be the D (5 bases). The germline V gene has CDR1 SGHNT and CDR2 YENEEA. The CDR3 has 16 residues. V dropped 1 base and J dropped 0 bases, with 10 bases sitting between them. Together with reference TRBV11-3 and TRBJ1-5, the CDR3 gives the full variable domain: EAGVVQSPRYKIIEKKQPVAFWCNPISGHNTLYWYLQNLGQGPELLIRYENEEAVDDSQLPKDRFSAERLKGVDSTLKIQPAELGDSAVYLCASSLGQPNSNQPQHFGDGTRLSIL.